This section outlines one TCR beta chain sequence together with its context. It was during active infection that Seattle patients were enrolled and then longitudinally followed. This sample was included in a study of blood T cell repertoires in COVID-19. The wider study: Spain, Italy and the United States supplied samples that represented acute and convalescent COVID-19. In each case, the material was cDNA or gDNA derived from T cells, B-cell-depleted T cells, or PBMCs.

This CDR3 has 16 residues. V shed 4 bases, J shed 9 bases, and the junction held 8 bases outside the gene matches. The germline V gene has CDR1 SGHTA and CDR2 FQGNSA. Source study methods: Reference gene primers were amplified, and this amplification served to estimate nucleated cell counts. The protocol was immunoSEQ multiplex PCR, while the TCRdb copy is restricted to in-frame clones and leaves out a portion. Clone size and V and J calls were adopted from that table, with D and trimming inferred from the DNA. Found here are 150,000 to 200,000 clones, more than 70% of them singletons; the top ten hold 15% to 20%.

This chain links TRBV7-2 with TRBJ1-6, with 11 bases matching TRBD1. Sequenced: peripheral blood. This receptor was obtained from a person aged 65-85 years with COVID-19, enrolled during active disease. The CDR3 DNA follows: TGTGCCAGCAGCTCGGGGCCGGACAGGGGGCTTTCACCCCTCCACTTT. Its protein is CASSSGPDRGLSPLHF.